One and the same sample provided the 21 T cell receptor beta chains below, sequenced in a study of early T cells in non-severe SARS-CoV-2 infection. One entry per CDR3 protein, called by TCRdb with MiXCR from the 5' RACE reads. The sample lists 15,000 to 20,000 distinct CDR3 sequences, roughly 6.1% occurring once. The sequenced sample was whole blood. These receptors were collected from an adult who was a healthcare worker with PCR-confirmed SARS-CoV-2 infection or an uninfected control (not recorded which).

In this sample, this clonotype turned up many times. The chain joins TRBV20-1 to TRBJ1-2; a possible D gene is TRBD1 (5 bases). From germline, CDR1 is DFQATT and CDR2 SNEGSKA (reference sequence). The CDR3 is 15 amino acids. V lost 3 bases and J lost 2, with 16 bases in between. The CDR3 bases are TGCAGTGCTAGCCCCACCGGGACGGAGAACTATGGCTACACCTTC. It encodes CSASPTGTENYGYTF.

The rearrangement uses TRBV29-1 and TRBJ2-1; 15 bases align to TRBD2. CDR3 length: 16 residues. V trimming: 4 bases; J trimming: 4 bases; junction bases outside the gene matches: 5. Germline CDR1 SQVTM, CDR2 ANQGSEA. CDR3 nucleotides: TGCAGCGTTGGGGGGACTAGCGGGAGGTCTTACAATGAGCAGTTCTTC. Its protein is CSVGGTSGRSYNEQFF.

This clonotype was picked up many times. V and J are TRBV5-1 and TRBJ1-1; no clear D. Looked up from germline, CDR1 is SGHRS and CDR2 is YFSETQ. Trimming left V 0 bases short and J 5 bases short, with 8 bases between. The CDR3 spans 13 residues. CDR3 in amino acids: CASSLESRTEAFF. CDR3 coding DNA: TGCGCCAGCAGCTTGGAATCGAGAACTGAAGCTTTCTTT.

A few counts support this clonotype. The chain's CDR3 is CASSFSRVFSGNTIYF. DNA of the CDR3: TGTGCCAGCAGCTTCTCCAGGGTCTTCTCTGGAAACACCATATATTTT. The chain recombines TRBV7-6 with TRBJ1-3, with TRBD1 as a possible D gene (5 bases). V gave up 3 bases and J gave up 0 bases, with 12 bases separating them. The CDR3 runs to 16 residues. Looked up from germline, CDR1 is SGHVS and CDR2 is FNYEAQ.

This clonotype was recorded many times. The V gene is TRBV20-1, the J gene TRBJ2-3; 13 bases map to TRBD2. Trimming cost V 0 bases and J 4 bases; bases outside gene matches: 7. CDR1 and CDR2 (germline): DFQATT, SNEGSKA (reference sequence). This CDR3 comprises 17 residues. CDR3 in amino acids: CSAREGLAGASADTQYF. CDR3 nucleotide sequence: TGCAGTGCTAGAGAAGGACTAGCGGGAGCGAGCGCAGATACGCAGTATTTT.

This clonotype was seen ten or more times. Here the CDR3 reads CSARLGVGGYTF. The CDR3 DNA is TGCAGTGCTAGATTGGGGGTTGGTGGCTACACCTTC. V is TRBV20-1 and J is TRBJ1-2; maybe TRBD1 (5 bases). V was pared by 2 bases and J by 7 bases, with 11 bases between. CDR1 is DFQATT, CDR2 SNEGSKA, per germline (reference sequence). The CDR3 loop spans 12 amino acids.

In this sample, this clonotype turned up many times. The J gene is TRBJ2-4, the V gene TRBV29-1, with TRBD2 matching 11 bases. Germline V CDR1 and CDR2: SQVTM, ANQGSEA. Trimming cost V 6 bases and J 7 bases; bases outside gene matches: 8. The CDR3 is 14 amino acids. The CDR3, as DNA: TGCAGCGTAGTAGCGGGAGGGCCCGGGAACATTCAGTACTTC. Residues: CSVVAGGPGNIQYF. Based on the CDR3 plus reference TRBV29-1 and TRBJ2-4, the full variable domain is SAVISQKPSRDICQRGTSLTIQCQVDSQVTMMFWYRQQPGQSLTLIATANQGSEATYESGFVIDKFPISRPNLTFSTLTVSNMSPEDSSIYLCSVVAGGPGNIQYFGAGTRLSVL.

This clonotype was counted many times. The chain carries TRBV20-1 and TRBJ2-3, with 7 nucleotides matching TRBD1. V was clipped by 3 bases and J by 1 base; unmatched bases: 16. This CDR3 spans 18 amino acids. Per germline, CDR1 DFQATT and CDR2 SNEGSKA (reference sequence). CDR3: CSASAPDQGVGGTDTQYF. Here the CDR3 DNA reads TGCAGTGCTAGCGCGCCCGATCAGGGGGTTGGAGGCACAGATACGCAGTATTTT.

This clonotype was observed at least ten times. The chain employs TRBV28 and TRBJ1-1, with D perhaps matching TRBD1 (5 bases). Germline V gene lookup returns CDR1 MDHEN and CDR2 SYDVKM. V lost 10 bases to trimming and J lost 4 bases, with 13 bases between them. This CDR3 has 12 residues. CDR3 DNA sequence: TGTGCCACCCCCTCGAGGGGCACTGAAGCTTTCTTT. It translates to CATPSRGTEAFF.

This clonotype was seen repeatedly, ten times or more. The CDR3 loop is CASSPLGQGAGDSQPQHF. CDR3 DNA: TGTGCCAGCAGCCCACTGGGACAGGGAGCGGGGGACAGTCAGCCCCAGCATTTT. The V gene is TRBV5-5, the J gene TRBJ1-5; 9 bases are shared with TRBD1. Germline V gene sequence: CDR1 SGHKS, CDR2 YYEKEE (reference sequence). Trimming took 4 bases from V and 6 from J; bases not matched to a gene: 17. The CDR3 has 18 amino acids.

This clonotype was detected ten times or more. The chain joins TRBV6-6 to TRBJ1-5; maybe TRBD1 (5 bases). The germline V and J ends were trimmed by 8 bases and 2 bases, with 13 bases remaining between them. Germline CDR1 MNHNY, CDR2 SVGAGI (reference sequence). CDR3 size: 14 residues. The CDR3 DNA is TGTGCCAGCCTCGACGGCAGGGGCAATCAGCCCCAGCATTTT. Protein product: CASLDGRGNQPQHF.

The chain carries TRBV5-5 and TRBJ2-3; 9 nucleotides agree with TRBD2. J lost 1 base, V lost 7 bases, and 4 bases had no gene match. Germline V CDR1 and CDR2: SGHKS, YYEKEE (reference sequence). CDR3 length equals 14 residues. The CDR3 region is CASRLAAGTDTQYF. The CDR3 DNA sequence: TGTGCCAGCCGACTAGCGGCGGGCACAGATACGCAGTATTTT.

This clonotype ranks as medium-sized. The gene calls are TRBV9 and TRBJ2-1; no reliable D call. From germline, CDR1 is SGDLS and CDR2 YYNGEE. Trimming removed 3 bases from V and 3 bases from J, with 4 bases in between. The CDR3 length is 12 residues. CDR3 sequence: CASSGNYNEQFF. The CDR3, as DNA: TGTGCCAGCAGCGGCAACTACAATGAGCAGTTCTTC.

This clonotype was seen repeatedly, ten times or more. The chain has TRBV3-1 and TRBJ2-2; possibly TRBD1 for D (5 bases). This CDR3 has 16 amino acids. Deletions cut 1 base from V and 3 bases from J, with 12 bases between. The germline CDR1 and CDR2 sequences are LGHDT and YNNKEL (reference sequence). CDR3 nucleotides: TGTGCCAGCAGCCAAGTTCAGGGCGTCCACACCGGGGAGCTGTTTTTT. It is translated as CASSQVQGVHTGELFF. The complete variable domain, with remaining parts taken from reference TRBV3-1 and TRBJ2-2, reads DTAVSQTPKYLVTQMGNDKSIKCEQNLGHDTMYWYKQDSKKFLKIMFSYNNKELIINETVPNRFSPKSPDKAHLNLHINSLELGDSAVYFCASSQVQGVHTGELFFGEGSRLTVL.

This chain uses TRBV7-6 with TRBJ2-7; TRBD2 aligns across 15 bases. This CDR3 is built from 16 residues. Germline-derived CDR1 and CDR2 are SGHVS and FNYEAQ. With 1 base clipped from V and 6 bases from J, the junction kept 4 bases outside the gene matches. DNA for the CDR3: TGTGCCAGCAGCTTAGATTCGGGACTAGCGGGAGGCGAGCAGTACTTC. Its protein is CASSLDSGLAGGEQYF.

This clonotype has at least ten counts. The CDR3 loop is CASSQVNTEAFF. In DNA form, the CDR3 reads TGTGCCAGCAGCCAAGTGAACACTGAAGCTTTCTTT. The rearrangement links TRBV3-1 to TRBJ1-1, with no clear D. Trimming shortened V by 1 base and J by 0 bases, and 0 bases separated the two germline ends. The V gene's germline CDR1 is LGHDT and CDR2 YNNKEL (reference sequence). The CDR3 is 12 residues long.

The V and J genes are TRBV30 and TRBJ1-4; 7 bases fit TRBD1. The CDR3 has 14 residues. Losses at the gene ends were 2 bases for V and 7 bases for J; bases not matched to a gene: 7. Germline-derived CDR1 and CDR2 are GTSNPN and SVGIG (reference sequence). The CDR3 here is CAWSLQGVSEKLFF. For the CDR3, the DNA is TGTGCCTGGAGTTTGCAGGGGGTTTCTGAAAAACTGTTTTTT. The full variable domain, with the rest looked up from reference TRBV30 and TRBJ1-4, is SQTIHQWPATLVQPVGSPLSLECTVEGTSNPNLYWYRQAAGRGLQLLFYSVGIGQISSEVPQNLSASRPQDRQFILSSKKLLLSDSGFYLCAWSLQGVSEKLFFGSGTQLSVL.

The sample holds many counts of this clonotype. The chain is built from TRBV6-6 and TRBJ1-2; D perhaps matches TRBD1 (5 bases). The CDR3 totals 11 residues. V lost 7 bases and J 10 bases, leaving 13 bases between the germline ends. CDR1 and CDR2 from the germline V gene are MNHNY and SVGAGI (reference sequence). The CDR3 DNA reads as TGTGCCAGCACCCCAGACAGATTCTACACCTTC. Residues: CASTPDRFYTF.

By frequency in the sample, this clonotype is medium-sized (0.01 to 0.1%). The chain combines TRBV3-1 with TRBJ2-5, with TRBD2 identical over 9 bases. CDR1 LGHDT and CDR2 YNNKEL come from the germline V gene (reference sequence). The CDR3 consists of 17 residues. Trimming cost V 0 bases and J 3 bases; bases outside gene matches: 8. In DNA, the CDR3 is TGTGCCAGCAGCCAAGATCGGGACCTAGCGGGAAAAGAGACCCAGTACTTC. Encoded protein: CASSQDRDLAGKETQYF.

As concerns this clonotype: One end of the junction is discordant with germline, which a read error may explain. The rearrangement uses TRBV27 and TRBJ1-5, with 9 bases matching TRBD1. This CDR3 contains 14 residues. Germline V gene data show CDR1 as MNHEY and CDR2 as SMNVEV (reference sequence). The DNA for the CDR3 is TGTGCCAGCAGTTCGGGACAGGGTGATCAGCACCAGCATTTT. This codes for CASSSGQGDQHQHF.

This clonotype was seen many times. The chain recombines TRBV11-2 with TRBJ2-1; the match to TRBD1 covers 7 bases. The CDR3 has 12 amino acids. Germline assignment: CDR1 SGHAT and CDR2 FQNNGV. The junction had 5 bases not matched to a gene; V was cut back by 2 bases and J by 13 bases. CDR3 loop: CASSLPGQAQFF. In nucleotides, the CDR3 is TGTGCCAGCAGCTTACCCGGACAGGCCCAGTTCTTC.